The rows below give T cell receptor beta chains drawn from one sample of a study of CXCR3-negative and CXCR3-positive naive CD8 T cells. No DNA is given; TCRdb re-called the 5' RACE reads and lists each CDR3 protein once. Its table lists 150,000 to 160,000 distinct CDR3 sequences. The sample taken for sequencing was naive CXCR3+ CD8+ T cells from blood. These receptor sequences come from a human donor in good health. Some clones in this sample may be carry-over from other donors' samples. Both conserved end residues are part of each CDR3.

J: TRBJ2-1
length: 17
V: TRBV5-1
CDR3: CASSLGTIGGPYNEQFF

J: TRBJ2-1
length: 17
V: TRBV3-1
CDR3: CASSPRDSGGFYNEQFF

J: TRBJ2-1
length: 14
V: TRBV5-4
CDR3: CASSPQVSGGEQFF

J: TRBJ1-1
length: 15
V: TRBV7-9
CDR3: CASSLVGGANTEAFF

J: TRBJ2-7
length: 16
V: TRBV6-2/TRBV6-3
CDR3: CASSYPWRQELYEQYF

J: TRBJ1-1
length: 15
V: TRBV25-1
CDR3: CASRTGQGWGTEAFF

J: TRBJ2-2
length: 14
V: TRBV9
CDR3: CASSATHNTGELFF

J: TRBJ1-1
length: 16
V: TRBV11-2
CDR3: CASSLVRGLSNTEAFF

J: TRBJ2-1
length: 16
V: TRBV18
CDR3: CASSQSSGDSNNEQFF

J: TRBJ2-7
length: 14
V: TRBV5-1
CDR3: CASSLASSAYEQYF

J: TRBJ2-3
length: 15
V: TRBV5-4
CDR3: CASSSVLGLEDTQYF

J: TRBJ1-3
length: 16
V: TRBV12-3/TRBV12-4
CDR3: CASSLAARSIGNTIYF

J: TRBJ1-3
length: 17
V: TRBV7-9
CDR3: CASNPPGQGISGNTIYF

J: TRBJ2-4
length: 14
V: TRBV28
CDR3: CASSFGQGGHIQYF

J: TRBJ2-7
length: 13
V: TRBV6-5
CDR3: CATSPGVWYEQYF

J: TRBJ1-1
length: 14
V: TRBV3-1
CDR3: CASSQDSGFTEAFF

J: TRBJ2-3
length: 15
V: TRBV4-1
CDR3: CASGYGRFGTDTQYF

J: TRBJ1-2
length: 16
V: TRBV29-1
CDR3: CSVEDNIFEGEYGYTF

J: TRBJ2-3
length: 14
V: TRBV12-3/TRBV12-4
CDR3: CASSLNGGTDTQYF

J: TRBJ2-7
length: 15
V: TRBV7-2
CDR3: CASSLISADSYEQYF

J: TRBJ2-3
length: 15
V: TRBV20-1
CDR3: CSARKSGRHTDTQYF

J: TRBJ2-2
length: 14
V: TRBV27
CDR3: CASSLWGMSGELFF

J: TRBJ2-7
length: 12
V: TRBV7-9
CDR3: CASSVRGYEQYF

J: TRBJ1-2
length: 17
V: TRBV7-8
CDR3: CASSLTHYNRGGYGYTF

J: TRBJ1-5
length: 14
V: TRBV28
CDR3: CASSYGDSNQPQHF

J: TRBJ2-7
length: 14
V: TRBV25-1
CDR3: CASSDPKGYYEQYF

J: TRBJ2-7
length: 14
V: TRBV28
CDR3: CASGSSDIYYEQYF

J: TRBJ2-7
length: 12
V: TRBV5-5
CDR3: CASSLVGNEQYF

J: TRBJ2-7
length: 15
V: TRBV20-1
CDR3: CSARDAGDPPYEQYF

J: TRBJ2-7
length: 17
V: TRBV28
CDR3: CASSPEVAGATVYEQYF

J: TRBJ2-7
length: 14
V: TRBV25-1
CDR3: CASSMRQGKGEQYF

J: TRBJ1-1
length: 12
V: TRBV6-2/TRBV6-3
CDR3: CASSYPFTEAFF

J: TRBJ2-6
length: 17
V: TRBV4-3
CDR3: CASSRSGGTSGANVLTF

J: TRBJ2-1
length: 12
V: TRBV16
CDR3: CASEEGGDEQFF

J: TRBJ2-1
length: 17
V: TRBV23-1
CDR3: CASKILAGGHFYNEQFF

J: TRBJ1-4
length: 16
V: TRBV12-3/TRBV12-4
CDR3: CASRKRQGGVNEKLFF

J: TRBJ2-7
length: 14
V: TRBV15
CDR3: CATSATDSSYEQYF

J: TRBJ1-4
length: 16
V: TRBV4-1
CDR3: CASSQEPRSVYEKLFF

J: TRBJ2-1
length: 12
V: TRBV19
CDR3: CASSRTYNERFF

J: TRBJ2-1
length: 16
V: TRBV4-2
CDR3: CASSQSMGPSSDEQFF

J: TRBJ1-1
length: 13
V: TRBV20-1
CDR3: CSAEEIMNTEAFF

J: TRBJ2-6
length: 16
V: TRBV7-9
CDR3: CASAARHLSGANVLTF

J: TRBJ2-3
length: 15
V: TRBV4-1
CDR3: CASSQDGTGTDTQYF

J: TRBJ2-3
length: 15
V: TRBV4-1
CDR3: CASSPRLAVADTQYF

J: TRBJ1-1
length: 13
V: TRBV2
CDR3: CASRNIVNTEAFF

J: TRBJ2-1
length: 14
V: TRBV7-9
CDR3: CASGEPGLANEQFF

J: TRBJ2-7
length: 12
V: TRBV19
CDR3: CASSATAYEQYF

J: TRBJ2-3
length: 14
V: TRBV25-1
CDR3: CAPPGEGGTDTQYF

J: TRBJ2-6
length: 19
V: TRBV11-2
CDR3: CASSTLRGKSSSGANVLTF

J: TRBJ2-2
length: 15
V: TRBV24-1
CDR3: CATSGSEALTGELFF

J: TRBJ1-1
length: 13
V: TRBV5-1
CDR3: CASSGGASGGAFF

J: TRBJ2-7
length: 16
V: TRBV6-2/TRBV6-3
CDR3: CASSFERDSQSYEQYF

J: TRBJ2-3
length: 17
V: TRBV20-1
CDR3: CSARDYERDGLGDTQYF

J: TRBJ2-7
length: 14
V: TRBV29-1
CDR3: CSVEEDRGGYEQYF

J: TRBJ2-1
length: 16
V: TRBV19
CDR3: CASSISADSAYNEQFF